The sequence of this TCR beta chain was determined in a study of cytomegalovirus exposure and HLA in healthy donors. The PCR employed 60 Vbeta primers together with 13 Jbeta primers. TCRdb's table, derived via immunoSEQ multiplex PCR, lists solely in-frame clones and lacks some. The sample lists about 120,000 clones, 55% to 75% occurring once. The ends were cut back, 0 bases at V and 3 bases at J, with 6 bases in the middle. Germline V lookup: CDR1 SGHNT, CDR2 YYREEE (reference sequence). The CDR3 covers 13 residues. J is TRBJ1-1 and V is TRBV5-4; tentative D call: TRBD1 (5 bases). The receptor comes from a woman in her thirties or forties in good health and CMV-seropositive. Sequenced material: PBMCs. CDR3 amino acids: CASSLGGDTEAFF. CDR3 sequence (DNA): TGTGCCAGCAGCTTGGGGGGGGACACTGAAGCTTTCTTT.